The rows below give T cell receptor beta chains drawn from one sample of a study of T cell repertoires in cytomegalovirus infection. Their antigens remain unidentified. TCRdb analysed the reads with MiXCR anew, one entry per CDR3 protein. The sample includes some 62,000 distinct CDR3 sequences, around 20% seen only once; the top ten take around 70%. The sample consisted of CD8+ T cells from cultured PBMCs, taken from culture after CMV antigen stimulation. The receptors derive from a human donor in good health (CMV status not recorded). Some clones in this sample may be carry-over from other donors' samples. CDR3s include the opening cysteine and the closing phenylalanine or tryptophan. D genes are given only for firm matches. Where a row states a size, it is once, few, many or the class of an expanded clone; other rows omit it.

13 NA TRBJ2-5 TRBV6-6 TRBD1 CASSYSRTGTQYF TGTGCCAGCAGTTACTCCAGGACAGGGACCCAGTACTTC
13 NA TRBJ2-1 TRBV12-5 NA CAPWRNCCNEQFF TGTGCCCCTTGGAGGAACTGCTGCAATGAGCAGTTCTTC
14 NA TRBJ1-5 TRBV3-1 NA CASSQEYSNQPQHF TGTGCCAGCAGCCAAGAATATAGCAATCAGCCCCAGCATTTT
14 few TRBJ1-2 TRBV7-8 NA CASSLRAANYGYTF TGTGCCAGCAGCTTAAGGGCGGCGAACTATGGCTACACCTTC
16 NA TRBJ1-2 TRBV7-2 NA CASSLNAPGFNYGYTF TGTGCCAGCAGCTTAAACGCGCCGGGGTTCAACTATGGCTACACCTTC
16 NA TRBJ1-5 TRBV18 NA CASSPGGTNSNQPQHF TGTGCCAGCTCACCAGGGGGTACAAATAGCAATCAGCCCCAGCATTTT
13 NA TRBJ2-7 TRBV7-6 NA CASSSGETYEQYF TGTGCCAGCAGCTCCGGAGAGACCTACGAGCAGTACTTC
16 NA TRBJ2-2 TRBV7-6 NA CASSLRAGSNTGELFF TGTGCCAGCAGCTTGCGGGCGGGGTCGAACACCGGGGAGCTGTTTTTT
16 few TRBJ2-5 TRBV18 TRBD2 CASSSTSGGVRETQYF TGTGCCAGCTCATCGACTAGCGGGGGGGTACGAGAGACCCAGTACTTC
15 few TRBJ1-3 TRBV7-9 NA CASILSRGSGNTIYF TGTGCCAGCATCCTCTCCCGGGGGAGTGGAAACACCATATATTTT
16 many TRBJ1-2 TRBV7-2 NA CASTFQLFRRDDGYTF TGTGCCAGCACCTTCCAGCTTTTTCGACGGGACGATGGCTACACCTTC
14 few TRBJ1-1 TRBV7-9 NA CASSPETGNTEAFF TGTGCCAGCAGCCCCGAGACAGGGAACACTGAAGCTTTCTTT
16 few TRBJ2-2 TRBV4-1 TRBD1 CASSHTPQGGTGELFF TGCGCCAGCAGCCATACTCCACAGGGGGGCACCGGGGAGCTGTTTTTT
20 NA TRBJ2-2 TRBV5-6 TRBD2 CASSFSVGLAAFTNTGELFF TGTGCCAGCAGCTTTTCTGTGGGACTAGCGGCCTTCACGAACACCGGGGAGCTGTTTTTT
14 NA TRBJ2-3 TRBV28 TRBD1 CASSSGGWADTQYF TGTGCCAGCAGTTCAGGGGGCTGGGCAGATACGCAGTATTTT
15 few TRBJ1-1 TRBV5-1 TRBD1 CASSSDRVDSTEAFF TGCGCCAGCAGCTCGGACAGGGTAGATAGCACTGAAGCTTTCTTT
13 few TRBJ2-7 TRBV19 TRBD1 CASSGTGYDEQYF TGTGCCAGTAGTGGGACAGGGTACGACGAGCAGTACTTC
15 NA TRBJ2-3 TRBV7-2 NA CASSFTGGGTDTQYF TGTGCCAGCAGCTTTACCGGGGGCGGCACAGATACGCAGTATTTT
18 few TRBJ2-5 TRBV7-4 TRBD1 CASSLISVDRGNQETQYF TGTGCCAGCAGCTTAATCAGCGTGGACAGGGGGAACCAAGAGACCCAGTACTTC
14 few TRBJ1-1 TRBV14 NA CASSAGQKNTEAFF TGTGCCAGCAGCGCCGGACAAAAGAACACTGAAGCTTTCTTT
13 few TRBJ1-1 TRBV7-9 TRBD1 CASSPGQGDEAFF TGTGCCAGCAGCCCCGGACAGGGTGATGAAGCTTTCTTT
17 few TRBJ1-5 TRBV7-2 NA CASSLERTEYSNQPQHF TGTGCCAGCAGCTTAGAGAGGACAGAGTATAGCAATCAGCCCCAGCATTTT
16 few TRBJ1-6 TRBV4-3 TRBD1 CASSQEPGQVNSPLHF TGCGCCAGCAGCCAAGAACCGGGACAGGTTAATTCACCCCTCCACTTT
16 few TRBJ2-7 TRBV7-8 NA CASSIPTGRFSYEQYF TGTGCCAGCAGCATTCCGACGGGGAGATTCTCCTACGAGCAGTACTTC
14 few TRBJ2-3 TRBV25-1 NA CASRPPARTDTQYF TGTGCCAGCAGGCCCCCCGCGAGGACAGATACGCAGTATTTT
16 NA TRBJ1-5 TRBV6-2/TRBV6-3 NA CASSYNPTAFNQPQHF TGTGCCAGCAGTTACAACCCGACAGCGTTCAATCAGCCCCAGCATTTT
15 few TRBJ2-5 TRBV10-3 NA CAISETPRDQETQYF TGTGCCATCAGTGAGACTCCTCGAGACCAAGAGACCCAGTACTTC
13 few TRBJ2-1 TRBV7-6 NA CASSLDGYNEQFF TGTGCCAGCAGCCTGGACGGCTACAATGAGCAGTTCTTC
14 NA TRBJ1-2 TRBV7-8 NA CASSSEEGSYGYTF TGTGCCAGCAGCTCAGAAGAGGGGAGTTATGGCTACACCTTC
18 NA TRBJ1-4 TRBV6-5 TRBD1 CASSYRGPRLETNEKLFF TGTGCCAGCAGTTACAGGGGGCCTCGGCTCGAAACTAATGAAAAACTGTTTTTT
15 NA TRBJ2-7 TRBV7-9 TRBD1 CASSDRGRGFYEQYF TGTGCCAGCAGCGACAGGGGTCGGGGCTTCTACGAGCAGTACTTC
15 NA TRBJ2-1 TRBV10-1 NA CATSPRDSHGDEQFF TGCGCCACCTCTCCCCGAGACTCTCACGGCGATGAGCAGTTCTTC
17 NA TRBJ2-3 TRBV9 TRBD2 CASSTRTSGGPTDTQYF TGTGCCAGCAGCACCCGGACTAGCGGGGGGCCCACAGATACGCAGTATTTT
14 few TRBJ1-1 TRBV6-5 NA CASSYSSRQPEAFF TGTGCCAGCAGTTACTCTAGTCGGCAGCCTGAAGCTTTCTTT
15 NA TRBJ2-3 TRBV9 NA CASSVDGDNTDTQYF TGTGCCAGCAGCGTAGACGGGGATAACACAGATACGCAGTATTTT
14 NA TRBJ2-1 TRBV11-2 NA CASSPGYSYNEQFF TGTGCCAGCAGTCCAGGGTACTCCTACAATGAGCAGTTCTTC
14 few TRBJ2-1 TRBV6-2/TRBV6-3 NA CASSYRQAYNEQFF TGTGCCAGCAGTTACCGGCAGGCATACAATGAGCAGTTCTTC
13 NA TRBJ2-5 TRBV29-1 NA CSVGTGTPETQYF TGCAGCGTTGGAACAGGGACCCCCGAGACCCAGTACTTC
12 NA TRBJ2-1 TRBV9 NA CASSASATEQFF TGTGCCAGCAGCGCGAGCGCAACTGAGCAGTTCTTC
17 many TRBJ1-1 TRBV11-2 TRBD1 CASSSAGTGAMNTEAFF TGTGCCAGCAGCTCTGCCGGGACAGGGGCCATGAACACTGAAGCTTTCTTT
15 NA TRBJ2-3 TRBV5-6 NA CASSLTQGGADTQYF TGTGCCAGCAGCTTGACACAGGGAGGCGCAGATACGCAGTATTTT
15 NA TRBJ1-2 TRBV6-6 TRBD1 CASSDLGDRIYGYTF TGTGCCAGCAGTGATTTAGGGGACAGGATCTATGGCTACACCTTC
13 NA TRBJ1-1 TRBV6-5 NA CATLAPTNTEAFF TGTGCCACCCTGGCCCCTACTAACACTGAAGCTTTCTTT
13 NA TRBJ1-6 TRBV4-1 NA CASSQVLNSPLHF TGCGCCAGCAGCCAAGTATTGAATTCACCCCTCCACTTT
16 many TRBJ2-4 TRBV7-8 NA CASSLEVGGRQEGHYF TGTGCCAGCAGCTTAGAGGTTGGGGGCCGGCAGGAAGGACATTACTTC
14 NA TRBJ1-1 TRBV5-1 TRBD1 CASSLGTGSYEAFF TGCGCCAGCAGCCTCGGGACAGGATCCTATGAAGCTTTCTTT
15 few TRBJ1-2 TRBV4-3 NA CASSQEVLGNYGYTF TGCGCCAGCAGCCAAGAGGTATTGGGGAACTATGGCTACACCTTC
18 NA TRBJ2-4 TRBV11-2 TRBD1 CASSFPTGQGLSKNIQYF TGTGCCAGCAGCTTCCCAACGGGACAGGGCCTGAGCAAAAACATTCAGTACTTC
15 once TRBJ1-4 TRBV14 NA CASSQAAGRSEKLFF TGTGCCAGCAGCCAAGCAGCAGGAAGAAGTGAAAAACTGTTTTTT
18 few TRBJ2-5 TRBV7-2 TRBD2 CASSLASRWTRGSETQYF TGTGCCAGCAGCTTAGCGAGTAGGTGGACTAGGGGTTCTGAGACCCAGTACTTC
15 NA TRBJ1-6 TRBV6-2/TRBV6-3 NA CASTARGSYNSPLHF TGTGCCAGCACCGCGCGGGGCTCCTATAATTCACCCCTCCACTTT
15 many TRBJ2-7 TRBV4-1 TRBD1 CASSQWDRGNDEQYF TGCGCCAGCAGCCAATGGGACAGGGGGAACGACGAGCAGTACTTC
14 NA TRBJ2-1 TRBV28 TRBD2 CASSAGGRYNEQFF TGTGCCAGCAGTGCGGGGGGACGCTACAATGAGCAGTTCTTC
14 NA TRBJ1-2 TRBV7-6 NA CASSPGGGFYGYTF TGTGCCAGCAGCCCCGGGGGAGGATTCTATGGCTACACCTTC
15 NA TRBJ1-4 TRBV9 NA CASSVTDSGNEKLFF TGTGCCAGCAGCGTAACCGACAGCGGGAATGAAAAACTGTTTTTT
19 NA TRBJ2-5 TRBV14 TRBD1 CASSQDWRQTGATQETQYF TGTGCCAGCAGCCAAGATTGGAGACAGACAGGGGCAACCCAAGAGACCCAGTACTTC
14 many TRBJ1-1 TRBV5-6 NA CASSLVRMNTEAFF TGTGCCAGCAGCTTGGTTCGGATGAACACTGAAGCTTTCTTT
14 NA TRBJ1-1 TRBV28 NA CASSLFSPNTEAFF TGTGCCAGCAGTTTATTTAGCCCGAACACTGAAGCTTTCTTT
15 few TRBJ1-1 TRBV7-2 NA CASSLDVREVPEAFF TGTGCCAGCAGCTTAGATGTGAGGGAGGTCCCTGAAGCTTTCTTT
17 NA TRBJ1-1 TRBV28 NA CASSSPSPDSPNTEAFF TGTGCCAGCAGTTCGCCCTCCCCGGACAGTCCCAACACTGAAGCTTTCTTT